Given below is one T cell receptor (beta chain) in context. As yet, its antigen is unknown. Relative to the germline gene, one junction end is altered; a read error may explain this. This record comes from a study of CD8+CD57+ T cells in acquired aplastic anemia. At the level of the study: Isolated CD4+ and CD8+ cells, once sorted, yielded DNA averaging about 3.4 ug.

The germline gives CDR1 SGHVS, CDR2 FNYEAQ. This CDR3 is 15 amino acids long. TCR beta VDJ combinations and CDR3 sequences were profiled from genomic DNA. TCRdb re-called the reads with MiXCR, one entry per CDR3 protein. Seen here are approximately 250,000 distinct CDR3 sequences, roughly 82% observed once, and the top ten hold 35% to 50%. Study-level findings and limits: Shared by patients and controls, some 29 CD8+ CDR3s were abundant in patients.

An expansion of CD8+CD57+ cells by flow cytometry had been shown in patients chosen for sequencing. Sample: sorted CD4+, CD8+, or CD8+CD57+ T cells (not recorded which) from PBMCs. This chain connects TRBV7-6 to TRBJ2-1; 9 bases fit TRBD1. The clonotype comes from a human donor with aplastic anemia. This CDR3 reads CASSSDRGSYNEQFF. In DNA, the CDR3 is TGTGCCAGTAGCTCGGACAGGGGATCCTACAATGAGCAGTTCTTC.